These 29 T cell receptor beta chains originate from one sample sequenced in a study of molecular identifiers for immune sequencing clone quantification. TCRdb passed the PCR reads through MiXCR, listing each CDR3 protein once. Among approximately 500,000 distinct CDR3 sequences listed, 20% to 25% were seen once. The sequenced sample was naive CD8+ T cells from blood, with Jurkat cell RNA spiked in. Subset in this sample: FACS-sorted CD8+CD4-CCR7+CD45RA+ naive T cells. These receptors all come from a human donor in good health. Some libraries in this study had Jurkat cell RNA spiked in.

This CDR3 is CASSHTGLMNTGELFF. The DNA of the CDR3 is TGTGCCAGCAGTCATACAGGGCTAATGAACACCGGGGAGCTGTTTTTT. V and J are TRBV27 and TRBJ2-2; D is perhaps TRBD1 (6 bases). The V end was cut by 5 bases, the J end by 1 base, with 14 bases between. This CDR3 comprises 16 residues. Germline values: CDR1 MNHEY, CDR2 SMNVEV (reference sequence).

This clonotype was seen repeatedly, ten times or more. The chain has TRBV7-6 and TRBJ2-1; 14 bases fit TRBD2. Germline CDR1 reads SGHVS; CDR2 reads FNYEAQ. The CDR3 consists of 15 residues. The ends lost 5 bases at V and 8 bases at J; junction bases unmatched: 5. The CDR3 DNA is TGTGCCAGCAGCCTTGGACTAGCGGGAGGATATGAGCAGTTCTTC. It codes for CASSLGLAGGYEQFF.

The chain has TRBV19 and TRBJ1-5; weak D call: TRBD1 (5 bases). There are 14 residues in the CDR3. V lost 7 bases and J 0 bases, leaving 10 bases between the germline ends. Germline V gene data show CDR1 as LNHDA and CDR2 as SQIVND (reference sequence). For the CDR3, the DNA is TGTGCCAGTACGCCCGGGACTAGCAATCAGCCCCAGCATTTT. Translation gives CASTPGTSNQPQHF.

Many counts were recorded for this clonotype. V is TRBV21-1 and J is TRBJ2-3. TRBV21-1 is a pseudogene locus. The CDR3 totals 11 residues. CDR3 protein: CASSMLDTQYF. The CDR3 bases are TGTGCCAGCAGCATGTTGGATACGCAGTATTTT.

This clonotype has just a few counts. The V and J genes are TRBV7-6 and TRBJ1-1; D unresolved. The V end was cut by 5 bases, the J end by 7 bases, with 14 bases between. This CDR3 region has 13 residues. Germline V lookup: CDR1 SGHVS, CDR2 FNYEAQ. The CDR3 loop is CASSPREAGEAFF. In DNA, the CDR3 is TGTGCCAGCAGCCCCCGCGAAGCAGGTGAAGCTTTCTTT.

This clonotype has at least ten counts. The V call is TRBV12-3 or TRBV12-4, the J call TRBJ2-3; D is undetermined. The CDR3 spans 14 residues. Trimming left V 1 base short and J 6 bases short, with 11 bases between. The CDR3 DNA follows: TGTGCCAGCAGTTTAGGTCTACCTCCCGATACGCAGTATTTT. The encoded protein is CASSLGLPPDTQYF.

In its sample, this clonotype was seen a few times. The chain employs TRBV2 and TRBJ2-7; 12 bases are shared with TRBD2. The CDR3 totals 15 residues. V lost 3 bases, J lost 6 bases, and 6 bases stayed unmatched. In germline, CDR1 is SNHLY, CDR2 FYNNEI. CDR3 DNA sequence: TGTGCCAGCAGTGAGGGACTAGCGGGCCCCTCCGAGCAGTACTTC. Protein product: CASSEGLAGPSEQYF.

CDR3 amino acids: CSVGGVSSSRMVLEQYF. The CDR3 coding sequence is TGCAGCGTTGGGGGGGTCAGCTCTTCCCGAATGGTTCTGGAGCAGTACTTC. V usage is TRBV29-1 and J usage is TRBJ2-7, with a possible D match to TRBD2 (6 bases). Trimming left V 4 bases short and J 7 bases short, with 29 bases between. The CDR3 loop spans 17 amino acids. The germline gives CDR1 SQVTM, CDR2 ANQGSEA.

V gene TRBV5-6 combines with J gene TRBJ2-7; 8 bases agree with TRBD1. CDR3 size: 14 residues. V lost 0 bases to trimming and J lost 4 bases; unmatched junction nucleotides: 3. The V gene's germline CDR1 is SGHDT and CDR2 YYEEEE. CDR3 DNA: TGTGCCAGCAGCTTGGGGGGACAGGAGTACGAGCAGTACTTC. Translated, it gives CASSLGGQEYEQYF.

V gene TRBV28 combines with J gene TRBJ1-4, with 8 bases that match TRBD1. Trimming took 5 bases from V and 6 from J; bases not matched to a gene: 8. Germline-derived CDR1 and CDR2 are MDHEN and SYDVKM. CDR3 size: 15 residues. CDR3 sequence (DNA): TGTGCCAGCAGTCCCCAGGGGGCGGTGTATGAAAAACTGTTTTTT. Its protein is CASSPQGAVYEKLFF.

The CDR3: CASSTGLADTQYF. The CDR3 nucleotides are TGTGCCAGCAGCACGGGACTAGCGGATACGCAGTATTTT. The chain is built from TRBV28 and TRBJ2-3, with TRBD2 identical over 10 bases. The V gene end was trimmed by 6 bases and the J gene end by 6 bases; junction bases not matched to a gene: 3. The CDR3 has 13 amino acids. The V gene's germline CDR1 is MDHEN and CDR2 SYDVKM.

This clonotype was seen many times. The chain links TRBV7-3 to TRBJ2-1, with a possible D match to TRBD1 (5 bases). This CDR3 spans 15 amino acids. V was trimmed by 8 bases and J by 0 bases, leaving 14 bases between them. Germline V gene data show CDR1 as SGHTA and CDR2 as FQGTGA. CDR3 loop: CASGLGHSSYNEQFF. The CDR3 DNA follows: TGTGCCAGCGGCCTAGGACACAGCTCCTACAATGAGCAGTTCTTC.

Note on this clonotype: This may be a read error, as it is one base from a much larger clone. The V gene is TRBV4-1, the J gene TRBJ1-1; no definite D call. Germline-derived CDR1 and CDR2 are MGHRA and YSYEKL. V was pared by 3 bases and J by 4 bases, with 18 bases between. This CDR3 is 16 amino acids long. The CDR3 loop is CASSQGDIRISTEAFF. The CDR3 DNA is TGCGCCAGCAGCCAGGGTGACATCAGGATTTCCACTGAAGCTTTCTTT.

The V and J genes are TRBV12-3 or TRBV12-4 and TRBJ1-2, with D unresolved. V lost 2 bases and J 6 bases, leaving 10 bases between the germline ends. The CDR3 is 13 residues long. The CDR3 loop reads CASSLHRADGYTF. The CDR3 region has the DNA TGTGCCAGCAGTTTACACCGGGCCGATGGCTACACCTTC.

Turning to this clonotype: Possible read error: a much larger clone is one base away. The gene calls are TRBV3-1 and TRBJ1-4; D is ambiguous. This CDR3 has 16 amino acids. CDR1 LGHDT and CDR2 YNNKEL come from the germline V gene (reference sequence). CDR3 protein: CASSQETRRTNEKLLF. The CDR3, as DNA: TGTGCCAGCAGCCAAGAGACTCGGAGAACTAATGAAAAACTGCTTTTT.

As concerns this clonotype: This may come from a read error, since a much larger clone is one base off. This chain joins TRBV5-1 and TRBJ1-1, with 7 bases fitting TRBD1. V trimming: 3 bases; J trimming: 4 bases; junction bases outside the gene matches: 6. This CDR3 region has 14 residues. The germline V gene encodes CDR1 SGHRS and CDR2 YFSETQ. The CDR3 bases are TGCGCCAGCAGCTCGACAGGGATGGGCACTGAAGCTTTCTTT. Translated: CASSSTGMGTEAFF.

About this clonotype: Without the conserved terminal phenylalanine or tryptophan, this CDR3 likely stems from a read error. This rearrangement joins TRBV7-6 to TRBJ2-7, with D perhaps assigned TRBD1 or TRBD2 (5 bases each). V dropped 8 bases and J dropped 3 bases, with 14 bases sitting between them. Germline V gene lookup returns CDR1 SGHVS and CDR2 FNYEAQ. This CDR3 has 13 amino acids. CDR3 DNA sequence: TGTGCCAGCTCCCCGTTGGGGGACTACGAGCAGTACTCC. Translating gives CASSPLGDYEQYS.

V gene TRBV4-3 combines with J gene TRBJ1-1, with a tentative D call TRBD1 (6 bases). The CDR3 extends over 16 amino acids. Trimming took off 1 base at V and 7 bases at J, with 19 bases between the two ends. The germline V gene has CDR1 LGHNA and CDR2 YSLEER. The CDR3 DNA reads TGCGCCAGCAGCCAAGCTTCTAGGGGGACGGCGATTGAAGCTTTCTTT. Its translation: CASSQASRGTAIEAFF.

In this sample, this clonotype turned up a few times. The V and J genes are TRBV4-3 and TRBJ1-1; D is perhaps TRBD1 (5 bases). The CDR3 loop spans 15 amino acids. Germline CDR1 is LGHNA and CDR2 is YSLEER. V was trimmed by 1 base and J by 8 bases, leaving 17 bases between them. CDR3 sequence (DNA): TGCGCCAGCAGCCAAGGACGTGGGGCCGGGATAGAAGCTTTCTTT. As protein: CASSQGRGAGIEAFF.

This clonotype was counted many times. The CDR3 spells CASSYVSGVEAFF. CDR3 coding DNA: TGTGCCAGCAGTTATGTGAGTGGGGTTGAAGCTTTCTTT. This chain uses TRBV27 with TRBJ1-1, with D unresolved. V lost 4 bases and J lost 7, with 13 bases in between. CDR3 length: 13 residues. Germline CDR1 MNHEY, CDR2 SMNVEV (reference sequence).

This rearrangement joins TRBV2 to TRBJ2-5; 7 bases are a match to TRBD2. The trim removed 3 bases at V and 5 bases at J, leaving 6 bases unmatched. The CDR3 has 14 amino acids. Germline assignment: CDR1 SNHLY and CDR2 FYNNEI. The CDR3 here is CASSEGTNRETQYF. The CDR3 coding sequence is TGTGCCAGCAGTGAGGGGACTAATAGGGAGACCCAGTACTTC.

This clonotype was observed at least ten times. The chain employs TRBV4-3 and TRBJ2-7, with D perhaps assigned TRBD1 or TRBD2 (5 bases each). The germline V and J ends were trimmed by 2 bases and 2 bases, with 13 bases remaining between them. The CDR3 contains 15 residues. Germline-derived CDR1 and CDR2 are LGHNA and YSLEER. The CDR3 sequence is CASSQNPGTPYEQYF. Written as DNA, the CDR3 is TGCGCCAGCAGCCAAAACCCCGGGACGCCCTACGAGCAGTACTTC.

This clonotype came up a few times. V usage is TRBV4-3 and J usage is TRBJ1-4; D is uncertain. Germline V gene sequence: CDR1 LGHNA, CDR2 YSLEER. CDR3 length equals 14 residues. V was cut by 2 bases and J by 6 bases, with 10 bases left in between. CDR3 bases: TGCGCCAGCAGCCAATCCGGGGTGGATGAAAAACTGTTTTTT. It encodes CASSQSGVDEKLFF.

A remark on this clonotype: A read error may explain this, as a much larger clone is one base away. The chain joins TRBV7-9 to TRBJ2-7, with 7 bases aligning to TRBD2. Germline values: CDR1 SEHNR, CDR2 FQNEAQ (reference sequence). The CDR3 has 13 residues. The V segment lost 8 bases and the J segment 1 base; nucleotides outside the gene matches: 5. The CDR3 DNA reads TGTGCCAGCGGCGGGACTACATCCTACGAGCAGTACTTC. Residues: CASGGTTSYEQYF.

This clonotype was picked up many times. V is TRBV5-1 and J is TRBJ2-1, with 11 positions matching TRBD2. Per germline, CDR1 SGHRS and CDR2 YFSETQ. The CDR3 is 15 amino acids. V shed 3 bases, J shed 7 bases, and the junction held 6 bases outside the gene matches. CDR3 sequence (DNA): TGCGCCAGCAGCTCCTCTAGCGGGAGGATGAATGAGCAGTTCTTC. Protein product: CASSSSSGRMNEQFF.

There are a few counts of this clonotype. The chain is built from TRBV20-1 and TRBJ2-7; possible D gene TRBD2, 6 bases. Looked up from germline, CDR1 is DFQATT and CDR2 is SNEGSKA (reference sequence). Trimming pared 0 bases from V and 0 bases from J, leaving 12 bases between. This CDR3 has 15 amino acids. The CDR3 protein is CSARDLRENSYEQYF. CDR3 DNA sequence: TGCAGTGCTAGAGATTTGCGGGAAAACTCCTACGAGCAGTACTTC.

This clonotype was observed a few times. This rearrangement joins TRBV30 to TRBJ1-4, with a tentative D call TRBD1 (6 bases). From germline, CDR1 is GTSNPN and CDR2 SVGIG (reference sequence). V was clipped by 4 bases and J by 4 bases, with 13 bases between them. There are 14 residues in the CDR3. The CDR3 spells CAWMDEDSNEKLFF. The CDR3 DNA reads TGTGCCTGGATGGACGAGGACAGTAATGAAAAACTGTTTTTT.

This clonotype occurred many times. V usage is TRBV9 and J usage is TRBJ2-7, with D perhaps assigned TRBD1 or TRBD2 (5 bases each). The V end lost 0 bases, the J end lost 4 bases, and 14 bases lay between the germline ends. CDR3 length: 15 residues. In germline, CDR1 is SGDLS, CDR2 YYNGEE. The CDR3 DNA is TGTGCCAGCAGCGTAGGGGCCTCGGGACCTTACGAGCAGTACTTC. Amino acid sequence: CASSVGASGPYEQYF.

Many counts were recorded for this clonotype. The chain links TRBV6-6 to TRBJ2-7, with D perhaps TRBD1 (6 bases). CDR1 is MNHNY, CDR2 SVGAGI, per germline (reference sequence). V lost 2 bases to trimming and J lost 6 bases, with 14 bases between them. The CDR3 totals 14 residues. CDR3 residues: CASSYHREQVEQYF. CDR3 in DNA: TGTGCCAGCAGTTACCACAGGGAGCAGGTCGAGCAGTACTTC.